Listed here is a single T cell receptor (beta chain). What it binds is not known. The V and J ends lost 5 bases and 2 bases respectively, with 12 bases between them. There are 14 residues in the CDR3. CDR1 and CDR2 from the germline V gene are SGHAT and FQDESV (reference sequence). This specimen belongs to a study of CD8 T cells in ankylosing spondylitis. Findings of the study overall: About 8 highly homologous variants made up a TCR beta motif, and this motif appeared characteristic of ankylosing spondylitis blood.

TCRdb independently ran MiXCR on the 5' RACE reads; one entry per CDR3 protein. Among roughly 160,000 distinct CDR3 sequences listed, approximately 10% were seen once. The sequence was collected from a male donor with ankylosing spondylitis or in good health (not recorded which). The sequenced sample was blood, either unsorted or a sorted T cell fraction (not recorded which). The chain joins TRBV11-1 to TRBJ1-2; D may be TRBD1 (5 bases). CDR3 sequence reads: CASSMAGGNYGYTF. The DNA of the CDR3 is TGTGCCAGCAGCATGGCGGGGGGAAACTATGGCTACACCTTC.